These 22 T cell receptor beta chains originate from one sample sequenced in a study of T cell responses to AZD1222 COVID-19 vaccine. Profiling relied on immunoSEQ multiplex PCR, and the TCRdb table lists in-frame clones only, not all of them. The sample has some 130,000 clones, approximately 88% seen once; the top ten hold roughly 6%. Sequenced here: peripheral blood, sampled on day 0 of AZD1222 vaccination. These receptor sequences come from an adult in good health.

The DNA for the CDR3 is TGTGCCGGCAAAGGGGAGGTATACGAGCAGTTCTTC. This codes for CAGKGEVYEQFF. The chain employs TRBV2 and TRBJ2-1, with D possibly matching TRBD2 (6 bases). The CDR3 contains 12 residues. The germline gives CDR1 SNHLY, CDR2 FYNNEI. Trimming took off 11 bases at V and 10 bases at J, with 18 bases between the two ends.

The J gene is TRBJ2-5, the V gene TRBV5-1; a possible D gene is TRBD2 (6 bases). The CDR3 consists of 16 residues. Germline CDR1 reads SGHRS; CDR2 reads YFSETQ. V lost 4 bases to trimming and J lost 5 bases, with 21 bases between them. The CDR3 reads CASSPTTQGGGETQYF. The DNA for the CDR3 is TGCGCCAGCAGCCCCACAACCCAGGGCGGAGGGGAGACCCAGTACTTC.

The gene calls are TRBV6-5 and TRBJ1-2; 8 nucleotides match TRBD1. V shed 5 bases and J 8 bases; nucleotides not matched to a gene: 10. This CDR3 contains 14 residues. Germline V gene data show CDR1 as MNHEY and CDR2 as SVGAGI. CDR3 in DNA: TGTGCCAGCAGTACGCAGACAGGGGACCAGGGCTACACCTTC. Its translation is CASSTQTGDQGYTF.

V usage is TRBV29-1 and J usage is TRBJ1-1; D perhaps matches TRBD1 (6 bases). The germline V gene has CDR1 SQVTM and CDR2 ANQGSEA. This CDR3 is built from 13 residues. The germline V and J ends were trimmed by 1 base and 7 bases, with 13 bases remaining between them. DNA of the CDR3: TGCAGCGTTGAAGGGCTAGGGGGAGGTGAAGCTTTCTTT. Protein product: CSVEGLGGGEAFF. Complete variable domain (other parts from reference TRBV29-1 and TRBJ1-1): SAVISQKPSRDICQRGTSLTIQCQVDSQVTMMFWYRQQPGQSLTLIATANQGSEATYESGFVIDKFPISRPNLTFSTLTVSNMSPEDSSIYLCSVEGLGGGEAFFGQGTRLTVV.

Details on this clone: The same CDR3 is also encoded by other DNA sequences in this sample. The chain combines TRBV18 with TRBJ2-3; no clear D. CDR1 KGHSH and CDR2 LQKENI come from the germline V gene. V lost 0 bases to trimming and J lost 0 bases, with 4 bases between them. This CDR3 spans 14 amino acids. The CDR3 here is CASSPPGSTDTQYF. CDR3 sequence (DNA): TGTGCCAGCTCACCACCGGGGAGCACAGATACGCAGTATTTT.

The V and J genes are TRBV19 and TRBJ1-2; D might be TRBD1 (6 bases). V shed 5 bases and J shed 2 bases, with 15 bases lying between them. This CDR3 has 15 amino acids. From germline, CDR1 is LNHDA and CDR2 SQIVND (reference sequence). CDR3 protein: CASSSQGYNNYGYTF. CDR3 in DNA: TGTGCCAGTAGTTCACAGGGATACAACAACTATGGCTACACCTTC.

This clone was seen only once. V usage is TRBV29-1 and J usage is TRBJ2-1; D is uncertain. V was pared by 7 bases and J by 7 bases, with 11 bases between. Looked up from germline, CDR1 is SQVTM and CDR2 is ANQGSEA. This CDR3 has 11 residues. CDR3 sequence (DNA): TGCAGCGCTCAAACCGGAAATGAGCAGTTCTTC. It encodes CSAQTGNEQFF.

The gene calls are TRBV6-2 or TRBV6-3 and TRBJ2-3, with TRBD2 identical over 7 bases. Looked up from germline, CDR1 is MNHEY and CDR2 is SVGEGT. Trimming removed 5 bases from V and 4 bases from J; junction bases left unmatched: 6. The CDR3 is 14 residues long. CDR3 DNA: TGTGCCAGCAGTCACCGACTAGCTGCAGATACGCAGTATTTT. Amino acid sequence: CASSHRLAADTQYF.

The chain combines TRBV6-5 with TRBJ1-6; possible D gene TRBD1, 5 bases. V lost 0 bases, J lost 10 bases, and 13 bases lay in between. The germline CDR1 and CDR2 sequences are MNHEY and SVGAGI. This CDR3 spans 15 amino acids. The CDR3 region is CASSYSSRVRSPLHF. CDR3 in DNA: TGTGCCAGCAGTTACTCGAGCAGGGTACGGTCACCCCTCCACTTT.

As regards this clone: Distinct nucleotide sequences in the sample also encode this CDR3. The rearrangement links TRBV5-1 to TRBJ1-1; D not certain. The germline V and J ends were trimmed by 2 bases and 0 bases, with 5 bases remaining between them. Germline loops: CDR1 SGHRS, CDR2 YFSETQ. The CDR3 runs to 13 residues. CDR3 region: CASSFTVNTEAFF. The CDR3 region has the DNA TGCGCCAGCAGCTTCACGGTGAACACTGAAGCTTTCTTT.

J is TRBJ2-7 and V is TRBV4-1; 15 bases align to TRBD2. The CDR3 has 18 amino acids. V shed 4 bases and J 2 bases; nucleotides not matched to a gene: 9. CDR1 MGHRA and CDR2 YSYEKL come from the germline V gene. The CDR3 bases are TGCGCCAGCAGCCTCCTCTCGGGGACTAGCGGGGGGACCTACGAGCAGTACTTC. Translating gives CASSLLSGTSGGTYEQYF.

V and J are TRBV20-1 and TRBJ1-5; tentative D call: TRBD1 (5 bases). CDR1 and CDR2 from the germline V gene are DFQATT and SNEGSKA (reference sequence). V was shortened by 3 bases and J by 9 bases, with 15 bases between the two germline ends. CDR3 length equals 13 residues. CDR3: CSASISGDRPQHF. The CDR3 DNA reads as TGCAGTGCTAGTATTTCGGGGGATCGGCCCCAGCATTTT.

This clone was observed a single time. CDR3 sequence: CASSFNFDGVAFF. The CDR3 bases are TGCGCCAGCAGCTTTAACTTCGACGGGGTAGCTTTCTTT. V usage is TRBV5-1 and J usage is TRBJ1-1; unclear D gene. Trimming pared 2 bases from V and 10 bases from J, leaving 15 bases between. This CDR3 contains 13 residues. Per germline, CDR1 SGHRS and CDR2 YFSETQ.

This chain links TRBV9 with TRBJ1-1; 7 nucleotides match TRBD1. The CDR3 consists of 13 residues. Per the germline V gene, CDR1 is SGDLS and CDR2 is YYNGEE. J gave up 6 bases and V 0 bases, and 2 bases lay outside the gene matches. CDR3 DNA sequence: TGTGCCAGCAGCGTAGCAGGGGGGGCTGAAGCTTTCTTT. The encoded protein is CASSVAGGAEAFF. Combining the CDR3 with reference TRBV9 and TRBJ1-1 gives the whole variable domain DSGVTQTPKHLITATGQRVTLRCSPRSGDLSVYWYQQSLDQGLQFLIQYYNGEERAKGNILERFSAQQFPDLHSELNLSSLELGDSALYFCASSVAGGAEAFFGQGTRLTVV.

A single count supports this clone. This rearrangement joins TRBV6-5 to TRBJ1-1; D remains ambiguous. Trimming left V 7 bases short and J 0 bases short, with 3 bases between. Germline loops: CDR1 MNHEY, CDR2 SVGAGI. CDR3 length: 11 amino acids. The CDR3 region is CASTMNTEAFF. In DNA form, the CDR3 reads TGTGCCAGCACGATGAACACTGAAGCTTTCTTT.

J is TRBJ1-3 and V is TRBV10-3; weak D call: TRBD1 (6 bases). The germline V and J ends were trimmed by 5 bases and 0 bases, with 20 bases remaining between them. This CDR3 spans 18 amino acids. Per the germline V gene, CDR1 is ENHRY and CDR2 is SYGVKD. The CDR3 reads CAISSRTEKNPSGNTIYF. The CDR3, as DNA: TGTGCCATCAGTTCCCGGACAGAAAAGAACCCCTCTGGAAACACCATATATTTT.

This sequence joins TRBV20-1 and TRBJ2-4; D remains ambiguous. Deletions cut 7 bases from V and 9 bases from J, with 10 bases between. CDR1 is DFQATT and CDR2 is SNEGSKA in the germline V gene (reference sequence). This CDR3 is built from 10 residues. The CDR3 loop reads CSVFSGIQYF. The CDR3 DNA reads TGCAGTGTTTTTAGTGGCATTCAGTACTTC.

The rearrangement uses TRBV7-6 and TRBJ2-3; D is uncertain. The CDR3 contains 14 residues. Deletions cut 3 bases from V and 4 bases from J, with 11 bases between. Germline lookup yields CDR1 SGHVS and CDR2 FNYEAQ. CDR3 protein: CASSLTPKPDTQYF. The DNA for the CDR3 is TGTGCCAGCAGCTTGACCCCTAAGCCAGATACGCAGTATTTT.

The genes are TRBV6-1 and TRBJ2-7; no reliable D call. V dropped 3 bases and J dropped 6 bases, with 9 bases sitting between them. The length of the CDR3 is 12 residues. Germline assignment: CDR1 MNHNS and CDR2 SASEGT. The CDR3 loop reads CASSEKTLEQYF. The CDR3 bases are TGTGCCAGCAGTGAGAAGACCCTCGAGCAGTACTTC.

The rearrangement joins TRBV10-3 to TRBJ1-2; weak D call: TRBD1 (6 bases). Trimming removed 6 bases from V and 5 bases from J, with 13 bases in between. The CDR3 loop spans 13 amino acids. Germline CDR1 is ENHRY and CDR2 is SYGVKD. DNA of the CDR3: TGTGCCATCAGAACAGGGCTGGGGTATGGCTACACCTTC. It codes for CAIRTGLGYGYTF.

The chain couples TRBV5-1 to TRBJ1-2, with a tentative D call TRBD1 (5 bases). V lost 3 bases to trimming and J lost 5 bases, with 14 bases between them. This CDR3 comprises 14 residues. In germline, CDR1 is SGHRS, CDR2 YFSETQ. CDR3 sequence: CASSSDSGKYGYTF. In nucleotides, the CDR3 is TGCGCCAGCAGCTCCGACAGCGGGAAGTATGGCTACACCTTC.

The rearrangement joins TRBV28 to TRBJ2-7; 9 bases line up with TRBD1. Unmatched junction bases numbered 8, after V lost 5 bases and J lost 0 bases. The CDR3 is made up of 16 amino acids. Per the germline V gene, CDR1 is MDHEN and CDR2 is SYDVKM. The CDR3 bases are TGTGCCAGCAGTCCACAGGGGGCACGGAGCTCCTACGAGCAGTACTTC. This translates into CASSPQGARSSYEQYF. The full variable domain, completed using reference TRBV28 and TRBJ2-7, is DVKVTQSSRYLVKRTGEKVFLECVQDMDHENMFWYRQDPGLGLRLIYFSYDVKMKEKGDIPEGYSVSREKKERFSLILESASTNQTSMYLCASSPQGARSSYEQYFGPGTRLTVT.